Presented here are 20 T cell receptor beta chains from one specimen sequenced in a study of T-cell memory formation after mild COVID-19. Each CDR3 protein gets one entry after TCRdb re-called the 5' RACE reads with MiXCR. The sample shows under 250,000 distinct CDR3 sequences, less than 20% of them seen only once. The sample taken for sequencing was PBMCs or a T cell subset sorted from them (not recorded which). Every receptor here comes from an adult woman who had mild COVID-19 (a few samples of this study predate the infection). Cell type and time point are not known.

CDR3 DNA: TGCAGTGCTTCCGGGACAGGGCCGTCCTACGAGCAGTACTTC. It yields the protein CSASGTGPSYEQYF. The chain couples TRBV20-1 to TRBJ2-7, with 9 nucleotides matching TRBD1. The CDR3 totals 14 residues. The V gene end was trimmed by 5 bases and the J gene end by 1 base; junction bases not matched to a gene: 6. Germline CDR1 is DFQATT and CDR2 is SNEGSKA (reference sequence).

The gene calls are TRBV5-1 and TRBJ2-2, with 7 bases that match TRBD1. V lost 2 bases to trimming and J lost 7 bases; unmatched junction nucleotides: 5. CDR1 SGHRS and CDR2 YFSETQ come from the germline V gene. The CDR3 runs 14 residues. DNA of the CDR3: TGCGCCAGCAGCTTAACAGGGGTGAACGGGGAGCTGTTTTTT. It specifies CASSLTGVNGELFF.

This clonotype has more than one count but fewer than ten. This sequence joins TRBV19 and TRBJ1-1; no reliable D call. CDR1 LNHDA and CDR2 SQIVND come from the germline V gene (reference sequence). V dropped 6 bases and J dropped 1 base, with 15 bases sitting between them. The CDR3 totals 15 residues. The CDR3 loop is CASRVALPGNTEAFF. In DNA form, the CDR3 reads TGTGCCAGTAGAGTGGCGCTCCCAGGGAACACTGAAGCTTTCTTT.

The chain uses TRBV5-1 and TRBJ2-1, with 8 bases aligning to TRBD2. V shed 1 base and J 5 bases; nucleotides not matched to a gene: 11. Germline CDR1 SGHRS, CDR2 YFSETQ. The CDR3 has 17 residues. The CDR3 nucleotides are TGCGCCAGCAGCTTGAGAGCGGGGGCCTTTCAGGACAATGAGCAGTTCTTC. Encoded protein: CASSLRAGAFQDNEQFF.

This clonotype was seen only a few times. J is TRBJ1-2 and V is TRBV20-1, with D perhaps matching TRBD1 (5 bases). The CDR3 has 15 residues. CDR1 is DFQATT and CDR2 is SNEGSKA in the germline V gene (reference sequence). Trimming pared 5 bases from V and 4 bases from J, leaving 20 bases between. The CDR3 spells CSADTRAGGIYGYTF. The CDR3 nucleotides are TGCAGTGCTGATACGAGGGCCGGGGGTATCTATGGCTACACCTTC.

Sample share makes this clonotype medium-sized (0.01 to 0.1%). The chain combines TRBV5-1 with TRBJ2-1, with 8 positions matching TRBD2. The germline V gene encodes CDR1 SGHRS and CDR2 YFSETQ. V was clipped by 0 bases and J by 8 bases; unmatched bases: 7. The CDR3 has 15 residues. The CDR3 protein is CASSLAGGYMYEQFF. The CDR3 region has the DNA TGCGCCAGCAGCTTGGCGGGGGGGTATATGTATGAGCAGTTCTTC.

The rearrangement joins TRBV4-1 to TRBJ1-5; 12 nucleotides agree with TRBD1. This CDR3 contains 16 residues. Looked up from germline, CDR1 is MGHRA and CDR2 is YSYEKL. The V gene end was trimmed by 1 base and the J gene end by 8 bases; junction bases not matched to a gene: 6. The CDR3 is CASSQGPGTGGKPQHF. CDR3 DNA sequence: TGCGCCAGCAGCCAAGGTCCCGGGACAGGGGGCAAGCCCCAGCATTTT.

This clonotype was recorded at least ten times. The genes are TRBV5-1 and TRBJ2-1; possible D gene TRBD2, 6 bases. Germline values: CDR1 SGHRS, CDR2 YFSETQ. This CDR3 has 16 amino acids. V shed 2 bases and J shed 4 bases, with 16 bases lying between them. DNA for the CDR3: TGCGCCAGCAGCTTAGGGCTCGCGGGATCATACAATGAGCAGTTCTTC. Translating it yields CASSLGLAGSYNEQFF.

This clonotype has just a few counts. The genes are TRBV19 and TRBJ2-1; TRBD1 is a possible D gene (6 bases). Germline lookup yields CDR1 LNHDA and CDR2 SQIVND (reference sequence). Trimming cost V 3 bases and J 5 bases, with 17 bases left between them. The CDR3 length is 16 residues. The CDR3, as DNA: TGTGCCAGTAGTATCCCTCTAGGGGGAAGAGACAATGAGCAGTTCTTC. It yields the protein CASSIPLGGRDNEQFF.

The genes are TRBV3-1 and TRBJ2-4, with no clear D. V lost 2 bases to trimming and J lost 5 bases, with 1 base between them. The CDR3 is 11 residues long. Germline-derived CDR1 and CDR2 are LGHDT and YNNKEL (reference sequence). Here the CDR3 DNA reads TGTGCCAGCAGCCAACAAAACATTCAGTACTTC. This translates into CASSQQNIQYF. The full variable domain, completed using reference TRBV3-1 and TRBJ2-4, is DTAVSQTPKYLVTQMGNDKSIKCEQNLGHDTMYWYKQDSKKFLKIMFSYNNKELIINETVPNRFSPKSPDKAHLNLHINSLELGDSAVYFCASSQQNIQYFGAGTRLSVL.

At least ten counts were recorded for this clonotype. The chain couples TRBV10-3 to TRBJ2-7; 12 bases align to TRBD1. Germline CDR1 and CDR2: ENHRY and SYGVKD. This CDR3 is built from 12 residues. In DNA, the CDR3 is TGTGCTACGGGACAGGGGGCCAGCGGGCAGTACTTC. The encoded protein is CATGQGASGQYF.

This clonotype has just a few counts. The gene calls are TRBV19 and TRBJ1-3; D ambiguous. The V gene's germline CDR1 is LNHDA and CDR2 SQIVND (reference sequence). CDR3 length equals 12 residues. The ends were cut back, 3 bases at V and 4 bases at J, with 4 bases in the middle. The DNA for the CDR3 is TGTGCCAGTAGTATGTTGGGAAACACCATATATTTT. Translated: CASSMLGNTIYF. Based on the CDR3 plus reference TRBV19 and TRBJ1-3, the full variable domain is DGGITQSPKYLFRKEGQNVTLSCEQNLNHDAMYWYRQDPGQGLRLIYYSQIVNDFQKGDIAEGYSVSREKKESFPLTVTSAQKNPTAFYLCASSMLGNTIYFGEGSWLTVV.

The J gene is TRBJ2-1, the V gene TRBV7-9; possibly TRBD2 for D (6 bases). V was cut by 8 bases and J by 3 bases, with 20 bases left in between. Germline CDR1 is SEHNR and CDR2 is FQNEAQ (reference sequence). The CDR3 loop spans 16 amino acids. As DNA, the CDR3 is TGTGCCAGCGAACCCGGCGGGATGGGTCACTACAATGAGCAGTTCTTC. Translated: CASEPGGMGHYNEQFF. The variable domain in full, with the rest retrieved from reference TRBV7-9 and TRBJ2-1, is DTGVSQNPRHKITKRGQNVTFRCDPISEHNRLYWYRQTLGQGPEFLTYFQNEAQLEKSRLLSDRFSAERPKGSFSTLEIQRTEQGDSAMYLCASEPGGMGHYNEQFFGPGTRLTVL.

The chain combines TRBV7-6 with TRBJ2-5, with a tentative D call TRBD2 (5 bases). Deletions cut 5 bases from V and 3 bases from J, with 13 bases between. The CDR3 contains 14 residues. Germline V gives CDR1 SGHVS, CDR2 FNYEAQ. The CDR3 DNA sequence: TGTGCCAGCAGCCCCGTTCGAGGGAAAGAGACCCAGTACTTC. This codes for CASSPVRGKETQYF.

In this sample, this clonotype turned up a few times. V is TRBV3-1 and J is TRBJ2-2; 11 nucleotides agree with TRBD2. CDR1 is LGHDT and CDR2 is YNNKEL in the germline V gene (reference sequence). J lost 6 bases, V lost 0 bases, and 6 bases had no gene match. The CDR3 runs to 17 residues. The CDR3 nucleotides read TGTGCCAGCAGCCAAGAGAAACTAGCGGGAGATGCCGGGGAGCTGTTTTTT. Protein: CASSQEKLAGDAGELFF.

The gene calls are TRBV12-3 or TRBV12-4 and TRBJ2-3; D might be TRBD2 (5 bases). The CDR3 consists of 15 residues. Trimming shortened V by 2 bases and J by 5 bases, and 14 bases separated the two germline ends. This chain's CDR3 is CASSLRSTSGDTQYF. CDR3 coding DNA: TGTGCCAGCAGTTTACGTAGTACCAGCGGAGATACGCAGTATTTT.

V and J are TRBV10-3 and TRBJ2-1; no clear D. Germline V gives CDR1 ENHRY, CDR2 SYGVKD. The V end lost 0 bases, the J end lost 8 bases, and 8 bases lay between the germline ends. The CDR3 is 13 amino acids. CDR3 loop: CAISESVVYEQFF. Written as DNA, the CDR3 is TGTGCCATCAGTGAGTCGGTGGTATATGAGCAGTTCTTC.

This clonotype was picked up one time. The rearrangement uses TRBV7-2 and TRBJ2-2, with 8 bases matching TRBD2. Germline assignment: CDR1 SGHTA and CDR2 FQGNSA. V lost 5 bases and J lost 4; bases outside the gene matches: 9. The CDR3 covers 16 residues. CDR3 nucleotide sequence: TGTGCCAGCAGCATTAGCGGGGTCAATCCCACCGGGGAGCTGTTTTTT. Protein: CASSISGVNPTGELFF.

This sequence joins TRBV5-1 and TRBJ1-1; D not resolved. V lost 3 bases and J lost 0, with 12 bases in between. Looked up from germline, CDR1 is SGHRS and CDR2 is YFSETQ. The CDR3 covers 15 residues. The CDR3: CASSSGPGVNTEAFF. The CDR3 DNA follows: TGCGCCAGCAGCTCCGGACCCGGGGTGAACACTGAAGCTTTCTTT. Full variable domain (rest looked up from reference TRBV5-1 and TRBJ1-1): KAGVTQTPRYLIKTRGQQVTLSCSPISGHRSVSWYQQTPGQGLQFLFEYFSETQRNKGNFPGRFSGRQFSNSRSEMNVSTLELGDSALYLCASSSGPGVNTEAFFGQGTRLTVV.

The genes are TRBV6-5 and TRBJ2-6, with D possibly matching TRBD2 (7 bases). The CDR3 spans 15 residues. Trimming removed 6 bases at V and 4 bases at J, with 13 bases between. Germline-derived CDR1 and CDR2 are MNHEY and SVGAGI. The CDR3 protein is CASSQGGEGANVLTF. The CDR3 region has the DNA TGTGCCAGCAGCCAAGGGGGGGAAGGGGCCAACGTCCTGACTTTC.